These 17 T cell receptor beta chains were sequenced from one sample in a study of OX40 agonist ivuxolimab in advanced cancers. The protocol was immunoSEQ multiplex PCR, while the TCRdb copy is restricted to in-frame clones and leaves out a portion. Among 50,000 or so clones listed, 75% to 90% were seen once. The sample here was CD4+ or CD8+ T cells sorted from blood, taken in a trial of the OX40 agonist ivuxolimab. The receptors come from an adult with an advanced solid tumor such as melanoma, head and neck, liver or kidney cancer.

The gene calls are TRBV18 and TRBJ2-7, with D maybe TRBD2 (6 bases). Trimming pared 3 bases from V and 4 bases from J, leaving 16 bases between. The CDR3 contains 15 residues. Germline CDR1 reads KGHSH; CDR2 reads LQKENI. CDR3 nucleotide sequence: TGTGCCAGCTCACCGAGTAAGGGACTCCTATACGAGCAGTACTTC. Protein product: CASSPSKGLLYEQYF.

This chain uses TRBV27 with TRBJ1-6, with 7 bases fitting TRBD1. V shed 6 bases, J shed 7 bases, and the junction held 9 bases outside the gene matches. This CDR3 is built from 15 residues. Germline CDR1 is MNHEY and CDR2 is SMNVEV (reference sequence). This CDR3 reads CASSLGQLSNSPLHF. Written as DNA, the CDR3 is TGTGCCAGCAGCTTGGGACAGCTCTCAAATTCACCCCTCCACTTT.

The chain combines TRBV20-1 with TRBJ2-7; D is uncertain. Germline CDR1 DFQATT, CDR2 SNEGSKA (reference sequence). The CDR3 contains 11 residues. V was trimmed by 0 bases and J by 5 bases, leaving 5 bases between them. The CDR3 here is CSARDFHEQYF. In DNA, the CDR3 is TGCAGTGCTAGAGATTTCCACGAGCAGTACTTC.

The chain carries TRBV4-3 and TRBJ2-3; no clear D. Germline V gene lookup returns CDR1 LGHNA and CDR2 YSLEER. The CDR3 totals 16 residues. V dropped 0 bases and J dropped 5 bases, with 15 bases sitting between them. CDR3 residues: CASSQEGRISGDTQYF. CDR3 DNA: TGCGCCAGCAGCCAAGAAGGTCGAATTAGTGGAGATACGCAGTATTTT.

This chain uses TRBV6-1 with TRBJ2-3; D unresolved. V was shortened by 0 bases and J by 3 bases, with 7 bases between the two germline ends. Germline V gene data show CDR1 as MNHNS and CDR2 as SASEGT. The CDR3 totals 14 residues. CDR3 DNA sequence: TGTGCCAGCAGTGAAGCGGAGATGACAGATACGCAGTATTTT. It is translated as CASSEAEMTDTQYF.

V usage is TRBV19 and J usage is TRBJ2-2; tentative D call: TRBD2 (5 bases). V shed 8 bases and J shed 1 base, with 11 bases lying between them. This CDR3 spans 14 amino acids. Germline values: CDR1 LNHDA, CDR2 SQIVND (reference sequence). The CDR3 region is CASAGDQNTGELFF. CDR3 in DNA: TGTGCCAGTGCCGGGGATCAGAACACCGGGGAGCTGTTTTTT.

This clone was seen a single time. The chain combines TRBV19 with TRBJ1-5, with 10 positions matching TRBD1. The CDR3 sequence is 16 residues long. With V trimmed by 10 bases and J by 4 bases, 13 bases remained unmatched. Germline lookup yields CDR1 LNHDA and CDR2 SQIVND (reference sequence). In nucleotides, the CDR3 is TGTGCCACAATACCGGGACAGGGGATTGAAAATCAGCCCCAGCATTTT. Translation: CATIPGQGIENQPQHF.

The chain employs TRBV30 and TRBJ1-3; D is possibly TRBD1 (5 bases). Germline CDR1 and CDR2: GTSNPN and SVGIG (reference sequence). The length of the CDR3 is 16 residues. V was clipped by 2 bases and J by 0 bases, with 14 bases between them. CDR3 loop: CAWSPGTASSGNTIYF. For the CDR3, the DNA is TGTGCCTGGAGTCCCGGGACTGCCAGCTCTGGAAACACCATATATTTT.

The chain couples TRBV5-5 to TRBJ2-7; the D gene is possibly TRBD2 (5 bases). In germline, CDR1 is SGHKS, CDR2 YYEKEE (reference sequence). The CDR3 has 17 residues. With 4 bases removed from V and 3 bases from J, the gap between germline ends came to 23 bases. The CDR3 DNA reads TGTGCCAGCAGCCAAGATCGGGAAATGGACCGAAACTACGAGCAGTACTTC. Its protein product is CASSQDREMDRNYEQYF.

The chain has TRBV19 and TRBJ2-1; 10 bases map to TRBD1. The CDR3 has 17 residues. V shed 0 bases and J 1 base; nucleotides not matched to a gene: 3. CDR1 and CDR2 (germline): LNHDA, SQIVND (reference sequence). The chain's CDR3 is CASSIDMGQGSYNEQFF. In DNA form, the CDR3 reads TGTGCCAGTAGTATAGATATGGGACAGGGGTCCTACAATGAGCAGTTCTTC.

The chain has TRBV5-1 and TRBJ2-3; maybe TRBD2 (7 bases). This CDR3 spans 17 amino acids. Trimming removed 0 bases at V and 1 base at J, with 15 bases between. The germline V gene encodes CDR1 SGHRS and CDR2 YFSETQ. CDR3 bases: TGCGCCAGCAGCTTGGGATGGGGGGGCCTCGGCACAGATACGCAGTATTTT. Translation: CASSLGWGGLGTDTQYF.

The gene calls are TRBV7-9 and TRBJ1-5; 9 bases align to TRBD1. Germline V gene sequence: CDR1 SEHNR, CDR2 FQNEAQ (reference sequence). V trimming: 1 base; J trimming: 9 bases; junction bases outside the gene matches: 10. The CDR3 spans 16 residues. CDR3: CASSLGWGQGIRPQHF. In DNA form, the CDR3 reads TGTGCCAGCAGCTTAGGATGGGGACAGGGTATTCGGCCCCAGCATTTT.

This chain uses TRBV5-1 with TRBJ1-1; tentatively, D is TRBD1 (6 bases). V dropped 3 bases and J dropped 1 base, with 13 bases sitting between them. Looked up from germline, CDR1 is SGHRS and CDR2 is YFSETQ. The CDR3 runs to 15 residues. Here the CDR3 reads CASSYQGSTNTEAFF. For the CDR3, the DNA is TGCGCCAGCAGCTATCAGGGGTCCACGAACACTGAAGCTTTCTTT.

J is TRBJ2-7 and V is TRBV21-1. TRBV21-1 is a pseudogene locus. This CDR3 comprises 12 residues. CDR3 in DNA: TGTGCCAGCGGGATGGGGTCCCGGGAGCAGTACTTC. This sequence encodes CASGMGSREQYF.

CDR3 nucleotides: TGTGCCAGCAGCTACGCCGGGGCAGAGGGCTCCGAGCAGTACTTC. Protein product: CASSYAGAEGSEQYF. V usage is TRBV5-4 and J usage is TRBJ2-7; TRBD1 or TRBD2 may be the D gene (5 bases each). The V end lost 3 bases, the J end lost 6 bases, and 19 bases lay between the germline ends. Germline V CDR1 and CDR2: SGHNT, YYREEE (reference sequence). The CDR3 sequence is 15 residues long.

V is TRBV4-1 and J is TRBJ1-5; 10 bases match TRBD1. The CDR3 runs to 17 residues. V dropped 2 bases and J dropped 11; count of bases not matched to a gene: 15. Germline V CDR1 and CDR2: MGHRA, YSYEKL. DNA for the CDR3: TGCGCCAGCAGCCAATTTGTCTTCGGGACAGGGGCGTGGGCCCAGCATTTT. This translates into CASSQFVFGTGAWAQHF.

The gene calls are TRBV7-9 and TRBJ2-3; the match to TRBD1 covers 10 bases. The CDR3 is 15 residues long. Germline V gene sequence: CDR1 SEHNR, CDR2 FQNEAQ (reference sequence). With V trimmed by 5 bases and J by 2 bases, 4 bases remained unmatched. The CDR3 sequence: CASSPGTGDTDTQYF. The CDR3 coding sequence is TGTGCCAGCAGCCCCGGGACAGGGGACACAGATACGCAGTATTTT. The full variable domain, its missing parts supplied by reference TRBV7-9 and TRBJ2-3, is DTGVSQNPRHKITKRGQNVTFRCDPISEHNRLYWYRQTLGQGPEFLTYFQNEAQLEKSRLLSDRFSAERPKGSFSTLEIQRTEQGDSAMYLCASSPGTGDTDTQYFGPGTRLTVL.